This T cell receptor beta chain appears in the sequencing data of a study of T cells after yellow fever vaccination. Germline-derived CDR1 and CDR2 are SQVTM and ANQGSEA. Trimming cost V 6 bases and J 2 bases, with 8 bases left between them. There are 11 residues in the CDR3. TCRdb independently ran MiXCR on the 5' RACE reads; one entry per CDR3 protein. The top ten clones hold approximately 1.1% of a sample with over 200,000 distinct CDR3 sequences, 6.5% to 7.5% of them seen once. This clonotype showed up many times. Its specificity is not known. Study-wide points: Clones that expanded after primary vaccination mostly reappeared after the booster (96% CD4, around 87% CD8). Relatively few clonotypes were ones that appeared in both CD4 and CD8 compartments. Weaker overall was a secondary response that nonetheless peaked faster, on day 5 versus 15.

The sequence was collected from a man aged 30-40 years who received the YFV17D yellow fever vaccine. Sequencing was performed on CD4+ T cells sorted from PBMCs, taken on the day of the yellow fever booster vaccination. This rearrangement joins TRBV29-1 to TRBJ2-7; D unclear. The CDR3 DNA follows: TGCAGCGTGAAGACGGCCTACGAGCAGTACTTC. It translates to CSVKTAYEQYF.